The rows below give T cell receptor beta chains drawn from one sample of a study of T-cell reconstitution after alpha-beta-depleted transplantation in children. One entry per CDR3 protein, called by TCRdb with MiXCR from the PCR reads. The table has about 440,000 distinct CDR3 sequences, around 46% seen once. Specimen: PBMCs, collected before TCRalphabeta/CD19-depleted stem cell transplant. The source is a girl aged 2-10 years with aplastic anemia, due to receive a stem cell transplant. Both conserved end residues are part of each CDR3. D genes are given only for firm matches. Size is stated for part of the rows, as once, few or many counts, or as a class when the clone is expanded.

D gene | J gene | CDR3 length | V gene | clone size | CDR3 DNA | CDR3 protein
NA | TRBJ2-3 | 15 | TRBV24-1 | few | TGTGCCACCAGTGTGACGGCGGCGGGCACAGATACGCAGTATTTT | CATSVTAAGTDTQYF
NA | TRBJ1-2 | 14 | TRBV29-1 | few | TGCAGCGTTGAAGATCCGGAGGGATTAGGAGGCTACACCTTC | CSVEDPEGLGGYTF
TRBD1 | TRBJ2-7 | 14 | TRBV5-1 | NA | TGCGCCAGCAGCCCTGGTAACTCAGGGGGAGAGCAGTACTTC | CASSPGNSGGEQYF
TRBD2 | TRBJ2-7 | 15 | TRBV20-1 | few | TGCAGTGCTAGCCCCGCTAGCGGAGGTACCTACGAGCAGTACTTC | CSASPASGGTYEQYF
NA | TRBJ2-7 | 15 | TRBV6-1 | few | TGTGCCAGCAGTGATTTTGGGGGGTCGTCCTACGAGCAGTACTTC | CASSDFGGSSYEQYF
NA | TRBJ2-2 | 13 | TRBV6-2/TRBV6-3 | many | TGTGCCAGCAAGCAGGGGATGCCCGGGGAGCTGTTTTTT | CASKQGMPGELFF
NA | TRBJ1-6 | 17 | TRBV20-1 | many | TGCAGTGCTAGAGACCCCTCCCGGGGGGATTATAATTCACCCCTCCACTTT | CSARDPSRGDYNSPLHF
NA | TRBJ1-1 | 14 | TRBV6-1 | NA | TGTGCCAGCAGCCTTACATCAGGGCCCACTGAAGCTTTCTTT | CASSLTSGPTEAFF
NA | TRBJ1-1 | 13 | TRBV15 | few | TGTGCCACCAGCCCTAGGGGAGGCACTGAAGCTTTCTTT | CATSPRGGTEAFF
NA | TRBJ2-5 | 13 | TRBV10-1 | many | TGCGCCAGCAGTGCCCTAGGGGGAGAGACCCAGTACTTC | CASSALGGETQYF
NA | TRBJ2-3 | 16 | TRBV3-1 | NA | TGTGCCAGCAGCCAAAATCGCGGAGTTAGCACAGATACGCAGTATTTT | CASSQNRGVSTDTQYF
NA | TRBJ2-2 | 13 | TRBV29-1 | few | TGCAGCGTTGTTGAAGGGAACACCGGGGAGCTGTTTTTT | CSVVEGNTGELFF
NA | TRBJ1-1 | 14 | TRBV27 | few | TGTGCCAGCAGTTTTGGGGGTTTGAACACTGAAGCTTTCTTT | CASSFGGLNTEAFF
NA | TRBJ2-2 | 12 | TRBV30 | few | TGTGCCTGGAGGAGCCGCTCCGGGGAGCTGTTTTTT | CAWRSRSGELFF
TRBD1 | TRBJ2-5 | 13 | TRBV10-3 | NA | TGTGCCATCAGCTCGGGACAGCAAGAGACCCAGTACTTC | CAISSGQQETQYF
TRBD1 | TRBJ2-3 | 18 | TRBV5-1 | NA | TGCGCCAGCAGCTATCGTCAGGGGGCGTTTGGGAGCACAGATACGCAGTATTTT | CASSYRQGAFGSTDTQYF
NA | TRBJ2-5 | 12 | TRBV6-6 | NA | TGTGCCAGCAGTTACTCTCCAGGGACCAAGTACTTC | CASSYSPGTKYF
TRBD1 | TRBJ1-6 | 17 | TRBV12-3/TRBV12-4 | few | TGTGCCAGCAGTCCCCTGGGACAGGGACCCTATAATTCACCCCTCCACTTT | CASSPLGQGPYNSPLHF
TRBD2 | TRBJ2-5 | 17 | TRBV3-1 | NA | TGTGCCAGCAGCCAGTCGGCGGGAGGGTGCACTCAAGAGACCCAGTACTTC | CASSQSAGGCTQETQYF
TRBD1 | TRBJ2-1 | 17 | TRBV9 | few | TGTGCCAGCAGCGTAGGTAAGGGACAGGGGTGGTACAATGAGCAGTTCTTC | CASSVGKGQGWYNEQFF
NA | TRBJ1-1 | 12 | TRBV15 | NA | TGTGCCACCAGCAGAACTAACACTGAAGCTTTCTTT | CATSRTNTEAFF
NA | TRBJ2-1 | 14 | TRBV28 | many | TGTGCCAGCAGTTCCACGGACCCAAACAATGAGCAGTTCTTC | CASSSTDPNNEQFF
TRBD1 | TRBJ2-5 | 15 | TRBV28 | NA | TGTGCCCCCCCCTACAGGGGCCCCGCAGAGGAGACCCAGTACTTC | CAPPYRGPAEETQYF
NA | TRBJ2-7 | 14 | TRBV7-2 | NA | TGTGCCAGCAGCTCCCGGGGACTCGCATACGAGCAGTACTTC | CASSSRGLAYEQYF
NA | TRBJ2-5 | 15 | TRBV27 | NA | TGTGCCAGCAGCCCTGGTCGGGACTTCCAAGAGACCCAGTACTTC | CASSPGRDFQETQYF
NA | TRBJ2-3 | 12 | TRBV12-3/TRBV12-4 | NA | TGTGCCAGCAGTTCTACAATAGATACGCAGTATTTT | CASSSTIDTQYF
TRBD2 | TRBJ2-1 | 19 | TRBV11-2 | NA | TGTGCCAGCAGCTTATCTCCAGCGGGAGGGCCGGGGATGTTCAATGAGCAGTTCTTC | CASSLSPAGGPGMFNEQFF
NA | TRBJ2-7 | 16 | TRBV7-2 | NA | TGTGCCAGCAGCTTAGCGGGGGGTGGCACCTCCTACGAGCAGTACTTC | CASSLAGGGTSYEQYF
NA | TRBJ1-2 | 13 | TRBV12-3/TRBV12-4 | many | TGTGCCAGCACTCCTCACAGCTGGTATGGCTACACCTTC | CASTPHSWYGYTF
NA | TRBJ1-5 | 15 | TRBV12-3/TRBV12-4 | few | TGTGCCAGCAGTTTTGGGGTACGGGGGTATCAGCCCCAGCATTTT | CASSFGVRGYQPQHF
NA | TRBJ1-1 | 15 | TRBV12-3/TRBV12-4 | many | TGTGCCAGCGCTATCACGGTACGGGGGAGTTATGAAGCTTTCTTT | CASAITVRGSYEAFF
TRBD1 | TRBJ1-3 | 18 | TRBV14 | NA | TGTGCCAGCAGCCCAACGCCTATATTGGACAGGGAAATCAACACCATATATTTT | CASSPTPILDREINTIYF
NA | TRBJ2-1 | 10 | TRBV11-2 | NA | TGTGCCAGCAGCGGAACCAAGCAGTTCTTC | CASSGTKQFF
NA | TRBJ2-2 | 14 | TRBV20-1 | NA | TGCAGTGCTAGGTACAGGGGAGGCACCGGGGAGCTGTTTTTT | CSARYRGGTGELFF
TRBD2 | TRBJ2-3 | 15 | TRBV5-1 | few | TGCGCCAGCAGCTTGGCGGCGGGAGCAGCCGATACGCAGTATTTT | CASSLAAGAADTQYF
NA | TRBJ2-1 | 15 | TRBV7-7 | many | TGTGCCAGCAGTTTCGGGCTAGCGCTCAACAATGAGCAGTTCTTC | CASSFGLALNNEQFF
TRBD1 | TRBJ1-2 | 14 | TRBV2 | many | TGTGCCAGCAGCGGGACAGGGCGGGATTATGGCTACACCTTC | CASSGTGRDYGYTF
NA | TRBJ2-7 | 14 | TRBV12-3/TRBV12-4 | many | TGTGCCAGCACCACCCCCGGGCGGGGCTACGAGCAGTACTTC | CASTTPGRGYEQYF
NA | TRBJ2-3 | 14 | TRBV20-1 | NA | TGCAGTGGGGGAGCCGGCACCGCCAGGGATACGCAGTATTTT | CSGGAGTARDTQYF
NA | TRBJ2-7 | 16 | TRBV6-2/TRBV6-3 | many | TGTGCCAGCAGCCGATTTTGGCAGTTAGGGTTCTACGAGCAGTACTTC | CASSRFWQLGFYEQYF
NA | TRBJ2-1 | 11 | TRBV28 | NA | TGTGCCAGCAGTTCCCCATCCCAGCAGTTCTTC | CASSSPSQQFF